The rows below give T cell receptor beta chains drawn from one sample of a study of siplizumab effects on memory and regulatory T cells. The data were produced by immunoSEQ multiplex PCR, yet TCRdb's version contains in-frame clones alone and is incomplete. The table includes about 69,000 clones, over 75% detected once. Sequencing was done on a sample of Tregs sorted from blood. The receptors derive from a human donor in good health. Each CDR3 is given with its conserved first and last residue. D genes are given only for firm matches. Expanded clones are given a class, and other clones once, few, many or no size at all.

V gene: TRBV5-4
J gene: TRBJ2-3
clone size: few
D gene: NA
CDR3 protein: CASSLYNTQYF
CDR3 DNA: TGTGCCAGCAGCCTGTATAATACGCAGTATTTT

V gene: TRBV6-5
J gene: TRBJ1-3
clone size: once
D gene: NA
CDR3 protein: CASSSRRSLGNTIYF
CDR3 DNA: TGTGCCAGCAGTTCCCGACGCAGCCTAGGAAACACCATATATTTT

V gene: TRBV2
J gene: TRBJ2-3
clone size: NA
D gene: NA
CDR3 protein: CASRMGTDTQYF
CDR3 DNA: TGTGCCAGCAGGATGGGCACAGATACGCAGTATTTT

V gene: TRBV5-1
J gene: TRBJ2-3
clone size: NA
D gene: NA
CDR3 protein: CASSFRDSNTDTQYF
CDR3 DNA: TGCGCCAGCAGCTTCCGAGACAGCAACACAGATACGCAGTATTTT

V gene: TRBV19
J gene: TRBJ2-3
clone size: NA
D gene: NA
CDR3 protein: CASSIAAGGTDTQYF
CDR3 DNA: TGTGCCAGTAGTATAGCGGCGGGTGGGACAGATACGCAGTATTTT

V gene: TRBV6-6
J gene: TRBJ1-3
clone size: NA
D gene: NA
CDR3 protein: CASSYGGVANTIYF
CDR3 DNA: TGTGCCAGCAGTTACGGGGGTGTTGCAAACACCATATATTTT

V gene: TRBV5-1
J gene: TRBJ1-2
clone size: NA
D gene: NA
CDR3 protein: CASSLAMSRRGVNYGYTF
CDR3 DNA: TGCGCCAGCAGCTTGGCCATGTCTAGGAGAGGGGTTAACTATGGCTACACCTTC

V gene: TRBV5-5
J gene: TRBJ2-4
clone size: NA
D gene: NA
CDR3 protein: CASSLGGGIAKNIQYF
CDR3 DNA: TGTGCCAGCAGCTTGGGGGGAGGCATAGCCAAAAACATTCAGTACTTC

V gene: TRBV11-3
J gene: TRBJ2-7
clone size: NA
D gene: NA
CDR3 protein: CATHLGPHEQYF
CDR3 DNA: TGTGCCACACATTTGGGGCCCCACGAGCAGTACTTC

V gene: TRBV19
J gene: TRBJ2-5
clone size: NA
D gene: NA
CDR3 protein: CASSPSTGEETQYF
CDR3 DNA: TGTGCCAGTAGTCCGTCGACAGGAGAAGAGACCCAGTACTTC

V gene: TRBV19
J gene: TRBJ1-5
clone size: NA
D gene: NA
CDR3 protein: CASSIRREDQPQHF
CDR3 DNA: TGTGCCAGTAGTATACGCAGGGAGGATCAGCCCCAGCATTTT

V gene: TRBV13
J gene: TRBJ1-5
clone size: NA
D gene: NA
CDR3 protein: CASSSSPDGGQPQHF
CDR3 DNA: TGTGCCAGCAGCTCCTCCCCGGACGGGGGTCAGCCCCAGCATTTT

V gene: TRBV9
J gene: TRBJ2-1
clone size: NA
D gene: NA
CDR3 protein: CASSVAASEQFF
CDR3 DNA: TGTGCCAGCAGCGTAGCAGCGAGTGAGCAGTTCTTC

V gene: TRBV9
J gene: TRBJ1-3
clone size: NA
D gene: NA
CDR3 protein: CASSVQGDTIYF
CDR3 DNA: TGTGCCAGCAGCGTTCAAGGTGACACCATATATTTT

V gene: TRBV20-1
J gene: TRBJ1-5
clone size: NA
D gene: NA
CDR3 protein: CSARLREPQHF
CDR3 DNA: TGCAGTGCTAGATTGAGGGAGCCCCAGCATTTT

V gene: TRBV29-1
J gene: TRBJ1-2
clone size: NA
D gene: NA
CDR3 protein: CSVERGDYGYTF
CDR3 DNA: TGCAGCGTTGAAAGGGGGGACTATGGCTACACCTTC

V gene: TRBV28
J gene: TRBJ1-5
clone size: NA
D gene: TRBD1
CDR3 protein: CASRSQGNQPQHF
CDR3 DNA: TGTGCCAGCAGGTCACAGGGGAATCAGCCCCAGCATTTT